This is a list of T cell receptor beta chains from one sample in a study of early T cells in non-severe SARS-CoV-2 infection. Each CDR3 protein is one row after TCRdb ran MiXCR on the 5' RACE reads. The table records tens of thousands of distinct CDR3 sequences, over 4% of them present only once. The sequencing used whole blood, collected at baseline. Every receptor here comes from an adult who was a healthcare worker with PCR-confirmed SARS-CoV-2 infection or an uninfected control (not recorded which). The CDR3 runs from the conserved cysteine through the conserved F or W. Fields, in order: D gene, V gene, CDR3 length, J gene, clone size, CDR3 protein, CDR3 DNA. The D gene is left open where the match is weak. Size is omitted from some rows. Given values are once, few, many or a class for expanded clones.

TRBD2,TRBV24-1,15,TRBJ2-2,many,CATSDEREYGGELFF,TGTGCCACCAGTGACGAGCGGGAGTACGGCGGGGAGCTGTTTTTT
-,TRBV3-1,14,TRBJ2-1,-,CASSQDWETRILFF,TGTGCCAGCAGCCAAGATTGGGAGACTAGAATCCTCTTCTTC
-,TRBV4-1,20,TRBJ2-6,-,CASSQGTYPGQLSGANVLTF,TGCGCCAGCAGCCAAGGGACTTACCCTGGGCAGCTCTCTGGGGCCAACGTCCTGACTTTC
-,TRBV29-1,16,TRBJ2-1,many,CSVEDPERSSYNEQFF,TGCAGCGTTGAAGATCCGGAGCGCAGCTCCTACAATGAGCAGTTCTTC
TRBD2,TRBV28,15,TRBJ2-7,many,CASSVGTSEFYEQYF,TGTGCCAGCAGTGTCGGGACTAGCGAATTCTACGAGCAGTACTTC
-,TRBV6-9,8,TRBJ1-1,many,CASTEAFF,TGTGCCAGCACTGAAGCTTTCTTT
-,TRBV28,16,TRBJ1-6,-,CASSLEGTSYNSPLHF,TGTGCCAGCAGTTTAGAGGGGACCTCCTATAATTCACCCCTCCACTTT
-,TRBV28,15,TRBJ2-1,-,CASRRRGVSYNEQFF,TGTGCCAGCAGGAGAAGGGGGGTATCCTACAATGAGCAGTTCTTC
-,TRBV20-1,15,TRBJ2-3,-,CSARDHATAADTQYF,TGCAGTGCCCGGGACCATGCGACAGCGGCAGATACGCAGTATTTT
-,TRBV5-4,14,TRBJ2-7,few,CASSFFDGTYEQYF,TGTGCCAGCAGCTTTTTCGACGGTACCTACGAGCAGTACTTC
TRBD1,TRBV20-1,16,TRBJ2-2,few,CSARDWTGSNTGELFF,TGCAGTGCTAGGGATTGGACAGGGTCGAACACCGGGGAGCTGTTTTTT
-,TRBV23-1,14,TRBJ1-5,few,CASRLRGGVQPQHF,TGCGCCAGCAGATTAAGGGGCGGCGTTCAGCCCCAGCATTTT
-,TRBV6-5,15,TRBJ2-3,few,CASSYVKGWADTQYF,TGTGCCAGCAGTTATGTAAAGGGGTGGGCAGATACGCAGTATTTT
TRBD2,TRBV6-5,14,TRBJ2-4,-,CASRQGLAGDIQYF,TGTGCCAGCAGACAAGGACTAGCGGGAGACATTCAGTACTTC
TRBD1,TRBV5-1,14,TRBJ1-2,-,CASTSAGTGKGYTF,TGCGCCAGCACCTCTGCCGGGACAGGGAAGGGCTACACCTTC